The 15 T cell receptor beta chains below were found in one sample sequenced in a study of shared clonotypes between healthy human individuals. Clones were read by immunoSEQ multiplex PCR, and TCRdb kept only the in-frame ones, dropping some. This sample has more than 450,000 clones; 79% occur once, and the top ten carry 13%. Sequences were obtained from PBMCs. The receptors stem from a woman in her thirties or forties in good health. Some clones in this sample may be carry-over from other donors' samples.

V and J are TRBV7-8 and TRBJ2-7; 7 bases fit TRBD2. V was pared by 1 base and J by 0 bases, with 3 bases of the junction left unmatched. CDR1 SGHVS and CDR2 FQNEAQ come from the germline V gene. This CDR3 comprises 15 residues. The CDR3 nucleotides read TGTGCCAGCAGCTTAGTTTCTAGCGGCTCCTACGAGCAGTACTTC. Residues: CASSLVSSGSYEQYF.

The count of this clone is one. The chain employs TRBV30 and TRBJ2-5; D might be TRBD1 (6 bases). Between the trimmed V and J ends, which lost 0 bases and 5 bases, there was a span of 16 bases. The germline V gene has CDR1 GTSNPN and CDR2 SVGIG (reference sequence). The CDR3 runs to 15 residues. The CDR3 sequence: CAWSVPQQGGETQYF. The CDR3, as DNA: TGTGCCTGGAGTGTACCCCAACAGGGTGGTGAGACCCAGTACTTC.

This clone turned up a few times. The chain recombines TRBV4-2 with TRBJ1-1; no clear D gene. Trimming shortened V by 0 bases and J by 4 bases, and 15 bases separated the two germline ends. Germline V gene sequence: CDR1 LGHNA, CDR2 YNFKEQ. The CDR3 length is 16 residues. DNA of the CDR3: TGTGCCAGCAGCCAAGAGGTCTCGGGGTATTCCACTGAAGCTTTCTTT. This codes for CASSQEVSGYSTEAFF.

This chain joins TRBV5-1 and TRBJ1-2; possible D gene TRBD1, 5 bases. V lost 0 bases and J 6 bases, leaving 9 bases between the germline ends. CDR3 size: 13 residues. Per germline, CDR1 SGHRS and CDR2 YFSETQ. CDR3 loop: CASSLGQLHGYTF. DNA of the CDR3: TGCGCCAGCAGCTTGGGACAGCTTCATGGCTACACCTTC.

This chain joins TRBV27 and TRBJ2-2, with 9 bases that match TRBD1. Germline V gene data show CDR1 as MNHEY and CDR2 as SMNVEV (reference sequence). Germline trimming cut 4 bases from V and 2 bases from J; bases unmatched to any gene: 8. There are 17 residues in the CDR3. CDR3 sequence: CASSSPGQGINTGELFF. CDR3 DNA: TGTGCCAGCAGTTCACCGGGACAGGGAATTAACACCGGGGAGCTGTTTTTT.

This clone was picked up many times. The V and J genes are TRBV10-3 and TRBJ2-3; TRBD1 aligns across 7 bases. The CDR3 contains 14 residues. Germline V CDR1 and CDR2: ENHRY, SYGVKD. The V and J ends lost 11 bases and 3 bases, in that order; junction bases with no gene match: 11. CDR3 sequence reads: CASGDSEETDTQYF. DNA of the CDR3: TGTGCCTCCGGGGACAGTGAGGAGACAGATACGCAGTATTTT.

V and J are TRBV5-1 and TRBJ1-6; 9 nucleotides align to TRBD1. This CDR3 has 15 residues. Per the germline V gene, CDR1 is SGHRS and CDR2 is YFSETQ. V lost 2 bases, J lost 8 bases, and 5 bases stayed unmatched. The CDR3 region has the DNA TGCGCCAGCAGCTTCATTAGACAGGGGGATTCACCCCTCCACTTT. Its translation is CASSFIRQGDSPLHF.

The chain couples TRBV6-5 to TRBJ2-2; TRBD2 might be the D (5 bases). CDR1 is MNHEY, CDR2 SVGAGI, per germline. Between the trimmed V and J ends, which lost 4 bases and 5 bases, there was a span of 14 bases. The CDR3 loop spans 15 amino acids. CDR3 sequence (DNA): TGTGCCAGCAGTTTTATGTTAGGCGGGACCGGGGAGCTGTTTTTT. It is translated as CASSFMLGGTGELFF.

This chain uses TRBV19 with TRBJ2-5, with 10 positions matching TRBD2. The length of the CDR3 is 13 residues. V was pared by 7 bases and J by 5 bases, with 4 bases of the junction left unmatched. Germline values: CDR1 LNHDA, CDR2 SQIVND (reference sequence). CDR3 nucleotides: TGTGCCAGTAAGCGGGAGGGCCGGGAGACCCAGTACTTC. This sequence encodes CASKREGRETQYF.

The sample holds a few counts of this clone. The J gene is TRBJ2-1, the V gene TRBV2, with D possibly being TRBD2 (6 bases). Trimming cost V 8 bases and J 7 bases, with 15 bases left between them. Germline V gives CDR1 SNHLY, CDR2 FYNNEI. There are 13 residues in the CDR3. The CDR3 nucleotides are TGTGCCAGCCTTCTAGCGTCGTTTAATGAGCAGTTCTTC. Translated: CASLLASFNEQFF. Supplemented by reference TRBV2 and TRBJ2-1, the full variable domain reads EPEVTQTPSHQVTQMGQEVILRCVPISNHLYFYWYRQILGQKVEFLVSFYNNEISEKSEIFDDQFSVERPDGSNFTLKIRSTKLEDSAMYFCASLLASFNEQFFGPGTRLTVL.

The CDR3 loop reads CASSRDRRRAFF. DNA for the CDR3: TGTGCCAGCAGTCGGGACAGGAGGAGAGCTTTCTTT. This chain connects TRBV6-5 to TRBJ1-1; TRBD1 matches 8 bases. Unmatched junction bases numbered 6, after V lost 5 bases and J lost 10 bases. CDR3 size: 12 residues. CDR1 and CDR2 (germline): MNHEY, SVGAGI.

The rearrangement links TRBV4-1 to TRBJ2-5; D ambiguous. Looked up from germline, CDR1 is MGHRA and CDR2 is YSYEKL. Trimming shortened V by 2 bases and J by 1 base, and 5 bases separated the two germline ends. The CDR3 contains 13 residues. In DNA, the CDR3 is TGCGCCAGCAGCCAATGGACCCAAGAGACCCAGTACTTC. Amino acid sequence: CASSQWTQETQYF.

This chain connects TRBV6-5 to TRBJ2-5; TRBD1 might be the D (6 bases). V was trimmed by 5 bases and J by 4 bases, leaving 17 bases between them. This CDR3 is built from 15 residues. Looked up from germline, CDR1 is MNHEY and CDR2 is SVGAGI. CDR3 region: CASSRVQGRLETQYF. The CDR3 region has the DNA TGTGCCAGCAGTCGAGTACAGGGACGGTTAGAGACCCAGTACTTC.

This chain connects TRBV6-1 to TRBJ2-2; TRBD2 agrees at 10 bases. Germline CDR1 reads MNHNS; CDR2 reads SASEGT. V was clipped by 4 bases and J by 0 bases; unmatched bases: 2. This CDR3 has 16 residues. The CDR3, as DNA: TGTGCCAGCAGTGGGGGACTAGCGACGAACACCGGGGAGCTGTTTTTT. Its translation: CASSGGLATNTGELFF.

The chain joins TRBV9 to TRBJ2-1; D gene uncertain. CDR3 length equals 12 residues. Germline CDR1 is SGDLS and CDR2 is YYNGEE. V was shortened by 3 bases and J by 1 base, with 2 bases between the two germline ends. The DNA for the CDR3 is TGTGCCAGCAGCGCTTCCTACAATGAGCAGTTCTTC. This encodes CASSASYNEQFF. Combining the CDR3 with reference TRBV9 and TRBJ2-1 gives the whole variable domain DSGVTQTPKHLITATGQRVTLRCSPRSGDLSVYWYQQSLDQGLQFLIQYYNGEERAKGNILERFSAQQFPDLHSELNLSSLELGDSALYFCASSASYNEQFFGPGTRLTVL.